These T cell receptor beta chains were read from a single sample in a study of neurological immune-mediated disorders. One entry per CDR3 protein, called by TCRdb with MiXCR from the 5' RACE reads. The data show roughly 60,000 distinct CDR3 sequences, 9.7% seen once. Sequenced: PBMCs. Source of these receptors: a man aged 25-40 years in good health. CDR3s include the opening cysteine and the closing phenylalanine or tryptophan. D genes are given only for firm matches. Clone size is given as once, few or many counts, or a class when the clone is expanded.

CASRGTGTYEQYF,TGTGCCAGCAGGGGGACAGGGACCTACGAGCAGTACTTC,TRBV10-2,TRBJ2-7,TRBD1,many
CASSFLLDTEAFF,TGTGCCAGCAGTTTTTTACTTGACACTGAAGCTTTCTTT,TRBV28,TRBJ1-1,NA,many
CATSDSGLGNTEAFF,TGTGCCACCAGTGATTCAGGTTTGGGGAACACTGAAGCTTTCTTT,TRBV24-1,TRBJ1-1,NA,many
CSASLSGTDTQYF,TGCAGTGCTAGTCTGAGCGGAACAGATACGCAGTATTTT,TRBV20-1,TRBJ2-3,NA,many
CASGQTGVHHNEQFF,TGTGCCAGCGGACAGACAGGGGTTCATCACAATGAGCAGTTCTTC,TRBV2,TRBJ2-1,TRBD1,few
CASSLTGTGMSNEQFF,TGTGCCAGCAGCCTTACCGGGACAGGGATGAGTAATGAGCAGTTCTTC,TRBV11-2,TRBJ2-1,TRBD1,many
CSAALGFGQETQYF,TGCAGTGCCGCATTGGGATTTGGTCAAGAGACCCAGTACTTC,TRBV20-1,TRBJ2-5,NA,many
CAISEGQVRSYEQYF,TGTGCCATCAGTGAGGGCCAGGTCCGCTCCTACGAGCAGTACTTC,TRBV10-3,TRBJ2-7,NA,many
CASSLTGGDTGELFF,TGCGCCAGCAGCCTGACAGGGGGGGACACCGGGGAGCTGTTTTTT,TRBV5-1,TRBJ2-2,TRBD1,many
CASSGMEGIHYNEQFF,TGTGCCAGCAGCGGGATGGAAGGGATTCACTACAATGAGCAGTTCTTC,TRBV5-6,TRBJ2-1,NA,medium-sized
CAIERDPTDTQYF,TGTGCCATCGAGAGGGATCCAACAGATACGCAGTATTTT,TRBV10-3,TRBJ2-3,NA,many
CASSLFISSDTQYF,TGTGCCAGCAGCTTATTCATCTCTTCAGATACGCAGTATTTT,TRBV7-9,TRBJ2-3,NA,many
CASSLGARVGTEAFF,TGTGCCAGCAGCTTAGGGGCCAGGGTAGGCACTGAAGCTTTCTTT,TRBV11-2,TRBJ1-1,NA,many
CATSTRQGVGSEQYF,TGTGCCACCAGCACCCGACAGGGTGTAGGCTCCGAGCAGTACTTC,TRBV15,TRBJ2-7,TRBD1,many
CASSQEWAGGSGANVLTF,TGCGCCAGCAGCCAAGAGTGGGCAGGGGGCTCTGGGGCCAACGTCCTGACTTTC,TRBV4-3,TRBJ2-6,TRBD1,many